This record covers a single T cell receptor (beta chain). The data belong to a study of blood T cell repertoires in COVID-19. Whole-study context: Both acute and convalescent COVID-19 samples were obtained from the United States, Italy and Spain. PBMCs, B-cell-depleted T cells, or T cells were the source of the cDNA or gDNA that made up the material.

Sequencing was performed with immunoSEQ multiplex PCR; in TCRdb, only in-frame clones are kept and a portion is missing. The repertoire consists of around 330,000 clones, with approximately 88% occurring once and the leading ten covering 1.6%. Seattle researchers signed up patients amid active infection and tracked them longitudinally. The source material was peripheral blood. The TCR sequence derives from a young woman with COVID-19, enrolled during active disease.

The CDR3 loop is CASSLFTFDTEAFF. The CDR3, as DNA: TGTGCCAGCAGCTTATTTACATTTGACACTGAAGCTTTCTTT. This rearrangement joins TRBV7-6 to TRBJ1-1, with D hard to call. This CDR3 contains 14 residues. Germline CDR1 SGHVS, CDR2 FNYEAQ. V lost 2 bases, J lost 3 bases, and 10 bases lay in between.